The 28 T cell receptor beta chains below all came from one sample that was sequenced in a study of blood T cell repertoires in COVID-19. Method: immunoSEQ multiplex PCR; TCRdb's copy keeps in-frame clones and lacks some. The top ten hold approximately 1.8% of the sample, which has some 96,000 clones, approximately 86% seen once. The sample taken for sequencing was peripheral blood. These receptors were collected from an elderly man with acute or convalescent COVID-19.

This clone was counted a few times. The chain employs TRBV27 and TRBJ2-2; 9 nucleotides match TRBD2. Germline V lookup: CDR1 MNHEY, CDR2 SMNVEV (reference sequence). Losses at the gene ends were 4 bases for V and 6 bases for J; bases not matched to a gene: 3. The CDR3 sequence is 14 residues long. The CDR3, as DNA: TGTGCCAGCAGTTCTAGCGGGATCGCCGGGGAGCTGTTTTTT. Its protein is CASSSSGIAGELFF.

The genes are TRBV7-3 and TRBJ2-6; TRBD1 matches 7 bases. The trim removed 5 bases at V and 0 bases at J, leaving 16 bases unmatched. There are 20 residues in the CDR3. Germline values: CDR1 SGHTA, CDR2 FQGTGA. CDR3 amino acids: CASSKTAFGQAISGANVLTF. In nucleotides, the CDR3 is TGTGCCAGCAGCAAAACGGCCTTCGGACAGGCGATCTCTGGGGCCAACGTCCTGACTTTC.

The chain is built from TRBV2 and TRBJ2-2; TRBD2 agrees at 10 bases. The germline gives CDR1 SNHLY, CDR2 FYNNEI. This CDR3 is built from 17 residues. V was pared by 6 bases and J by 6 bases, with 13 bases of the junction left unmatched. The CDR3 reads CASRKLAGIDTAGELFF. CDR3 nucleotides: TGTGCCAGCAGAAAACTAGCGGGAATTGATACTGCCGGGGAGCTGTTTTTT.

The chain has TRBV9 and TRBJ2-7; weak D call: TRBD1 (5 bases). Germline lookup yields CDR1 SGDLS and CDR2 YYNGEE. V lost 0 bases and J 1 base, leaving 11 bases between the germline ends. The length of the CDR3 is 15 residues. Here the CDR3 reads CASSVGWGGSYEQYF. The DNA of the CDR3 is TGTGCCAGCAGCGTAGGATGGGGCGGATCCTACGAGCAGTACTTC.

The CDR3 DNA is TGTGCCAGCAGGCTTGGTGAGGGGAACACTGAAGCTTTCTTT. Amino acid sequence: CASRLGEGNTEAFF. The rearrangement uses TRBV6-5 and TRBJ1-1; D is undetermined. Germline CDR1 reads MNHEY; CDR2 reads SVGAGI. The CDR3 has 14 amino acids. V gave up 6 bases and J gave up 1 base, with 12 bases separating them.

The gene calls are TRBV6-2 or TRBV6-3 and TRBJ2-1; 8 nucleotides line up with TRBD2. The CDR3 runs 13 residues. J gave up 15 bases and V 0 bases, and 7 bases lay outside the gene matches. Looked up from germline, CDR1 is MNHEY and CDR2 is SVGEGT. The CDR3 loop reads CASSYSASGRGFF. DNA for the CDR3: TGTGCCAGCAGTTACTCCGCTAGCGGGCGGGGGTTCTTC.

The gene calls are TRBV7-3 and TRBJ2-2; perhaps TRBD2 as D (7 bases). This CDR3 is 15 amino acids long. V lost 5 bases and J lost 5, with 15 bases in between. Germline assignment: CDR1 SGHTA and CDR2 FQGTGA. The DNA of the CDR3 is TGTGCCAGCAGCCAGACGGGGGGCTCGACCGGGGAGCTGTTTTTT. This gives the protein CASSQTGGSTGELFF.

The rearrangement links TRBV19 to TRBJ2-6; TRBD2 matches at 11 bases. The CDR3 runs to 19 residues. After removal of 0 bases from V and 0 bases from J, the junction contained 4 bases not matched to a gene. The germline V gene has CDR1 LNHDA and CDR2 SQIVND (reference sequence). CDR3 sequence reads: CASSIERLAGLSGANVLTF. The CDR3, as DNA: TGTGCCAGTAGTATAGAAAGACTAGCGGGACTCTCTGGGGCCAACGTCCTGACTTTC.

The chain links TRBV30 to TRBJ2-7, with D possibly TRBD1 on 8 matching bases. This CDR3 is built from 12 residues. V dropped 4 bases and J dropped 7 bases, with 14 bases sitting between them. CDR1 and CDR2 from the germline V gene are GTSNPN and SVGIG (reference sequence). CDR3 sequence: CAWNTGGGEQYF. CDR3 sequence (DNA): TGTGCCTGGAACACAGGGGGAGGGGAGCAGTACTTC.

This chain joins TRBV5-1 and TRBJ2-7; 7 bases agree with TRBD1. The CDR3 has 15 amino acids. The germline gives CDR1 SGHRS, CDR2 YFSETQ. With 0 bases clipped from V and 0 bases from J, the junction kept 3 bases outside the gene matches. CDR3 nucleotide sequence: TGCGCCAGCAGCTTGGGGGACAGAGTCTCCTACGAGCAGTACTTC. It encodes CASSLGDRVSYEQYF.

This clone was detected once. The V call is TRBV29-1, the J call TRBJ2-1; 7 bases line up with TRBD2. Germline trimming cut 2 bases from V and 7 bases from J; bases unmatched to any gene: 8. CDR3 length equals 14 residues. The germline gives CDR1 SQVTM, CDR2 ANQGSEA. The CDR3 region has the DNA TGCAGCGTTGAAAGGGGCCAACTAGCGAATGAGCAGTTCTTC. Residues: CSVERGQLANEQFF.

The CDR3: CASSLSQGPGELFF. As DNA, the CDR3 is TGCGCCAGCAGCTTGAGCCAGGGTCCCGGGGAGCTGTTTTTT. V gene TRBV5-1 combines with J gene TRBJ2-2; maybe TRBD1 (5 bases). The V gene lost 1 base and the J gene lost 6 bases, with 10 bases spanning the gap. Germline lookup yields CDR1 SGHRS and CDR2 YFSETQ. This CDR3 has 14 amino acids.

This rearrangement joins TRBV6-6 to TRBJ1-2; D is unclear. Germline CDR1 reads MNHNY; CDR2 reads SVGAGI (reference sequence). The length of the CDR3 is 14 residues. Trimming cost V 2 bases and J 4 bases, with 11 bases left between them. Here the CDR3 reads CASSYPTEGYGYTF. The DNA of the CDR3 is TGTGCCAGCAGTTACCCTACAGAGGGCTATGGCTACACCTTC.

DNA for the CDR3: TGTGCCAGCAGCCCCCGTGCTAGGGAGGGCTACACCTTC. This encodes CASSPRAREGYTF. The chain recombines TRBV7-2 with TRBJ1-2; D remains ambiguous. This CDR3 region has 13 residues. Looked up from germline, CDR1 is SGHTA and CDR2 is FQGNSA. V was trimmed by 5 bases and J by 8 bases, leaving 15 bases between them. Full variable domain (remainder filled in from reference TRBV7-2 and TRBJ1-2): GAGVSQSPSNKVTEKGKDVELRCDPISGHTALYWYRQSLGQGLEFLIYFQGNSAPDKSGLPSDRFSAERTGGSVSTLTIQRTQQEDSAVYLCASSPRAREGYTFGSGTRLTVV.

The chain is built from TRBV18 and TRBJ2-4; TRBD2 matches 9 bases. The CDR3 totals 16 residues. In germline, CDR1 is KGHSH, CDR2 LQKENI. Losses at the gene ends were 3 bases for V and 1 base for J; bases not matched to a gene: 4. CDR3 residues: CASSPSGRTAKNIQYF. CDR3 nucleotide sequence: TGTGCCAGCTCACCTAGCGGGAGAACGGCCAAAAACATTCAGTACTTC.

The CDR3 DNA reads as TGTGCCAGCAGACGCGAATGGGGGCACACTGAAGCTTTCTTT. It yields the protein CASRREWGHTEAFF. The V and J genes are TRBV6-5 and TRBJ1-1; TRBD1 is a possible D gene (6 bases). CDR1 and CDR2 from the germline V gene are MNHEY and SVGAGI. The CDR3 is 14 residues long. V lost 6 bases to trimming and J lost 3 bases, with 14 bases between them.

The V call is TRBV3-1 (or the pseudogene TRBV3-2), the J call TRBJ1-1; perhaps TRBD1 as D (5 bases). Germline V lookup: CDR1 LGHDT, CDR2 YNNKEL (reference sequence). V was trimmed by 4 bases and J by 0 bases, leaving 15 bases between them. The CDR3 has 16 amino acids. CDR3 residues: CASSPSRGGVNTEAFF. CDR3 sequence (DNA): TGTGCCAGCAGCCCGTCCCGGGGAGGGGTGAACACTGAAGCTTTCTTT.

The genes are TRBV5-4 and TRBJ1-2; no clear D. Germline V gene sequence: CDR1 SGHNT, CDR2 YYREEE (reference sequence). The CDR3 is made up of 14 amino acids. The ends were cut back, 4 bases at V and 8 bases at J, with 18 bases in the middle. Here the CDR3 DNA reads TGTGCCAGCAGCCACGAAGAGACAATTGAAGGCTACACCTTC. Translation gives CASSHEETIEGYTF.

This chain uses TRBV19 with TRBJ1-4; D call uncertain. Looked up from germline, CDR1 is LNHDA and CDR2 is SQIVND (reference sequence). Trimming left V 5 bases short and J 8 bases short, with 18 bases between. The CDR3 has 15 residues. This chain's CDR3 is CASSSNLRSWEKLFF. The CDR3 DNA reads TGTGCCAGTAGTTCCAACTTGAGAAGTTGGGAAAAACTGTTTTTT.

This chain connects TRBV29-1 to TRBJ2-2; tentatively, D is TRBD1 (5 bases). Germline V gene sequence: CDR1 SQVTM, CDR2 ANQGSEA. Trimming took 4 bases from V and 8 from J, leaving 17 bases between them. The CDR3 is 14 residues long. The CDR3 DNA sequence: TGCAGCGTTGCTGGGGCCTCGGTGGGTGGGGAGCTGTTTTTT. It translates to CSVAGASVGGELFF.

The chain couples TRBV7-2 to TRBJ2-5; D perhaps matches TRBD1 (6 bases). Trimming left V 4 bases short and J 1 base short, with 13 bases between. The CDR3 has 15 residues. Per the germline V gene, CDR1 is SGHTA and CDR2 is FQGNSA. The CDR3: CASSYRQGTQETQYF. The DNA for the CDR3 is TGTGCCAGCAGCTACCGCCAGGGGACCCAAGAGACCCAGTACTTC. Using reference TRBV7-2 and TRBJ2-5 for the parts outside the CDR3, the full variable domain is GAGVSQSPSNKVTEKGKDVELRCDPISGHTALYWYRQSLGQGLEFLIYFQGNSAPDKSGLPSDRFSAERTGGSVSTLTIQRTQQEDSAVYLCASSYRQGTQETQYFGPGTRLLVL.

J is TRBJ1-2 and V is TRBV7-3; 7 bases line up with TRBD1. V lost 6 bases to trimming and J lost 4 bases; unmatched junction nucleotides: 11. CDR1 and CDR2 from the germline V gene are SGHTA and FQGTGA. The CDR3 is 15 amino acids. The CDR3: CASSLSGGSPYGYTF. The CDR3 nucleotides are TGTGCCAGCAGTCTCTCAGGGGGGAGTCCCTATGGCTACACCTTC.

The chain couples TRBV28 to TRBJ1-2; 8 bases align to TRBD1. The V gene end was trimmed by 11 bases and the J gene end by 5 bases; junction bases not matched to a gene: 10. The V gene's germline CDR1 is MDHEN and CDR2 SYDVKM. This CDR3 region has 13 residues. The CDR3 reads CAGGDRTGYGYTF. In DNA, the CDR3 is TGTGCCGGGGGGGACAGGACGGGTTATGGCTACACCTTC.

CDR3 loop: CASNRLSVDTQYF. The CDR3 DNA sequence: TGTGCCAGCAACCGACTCTCGGTGGATACGCAGTATTTT. The chain employs TRBV7-9 and TRBJ2-3; D ambiguous. The CDR3 totals 13 residues. The germline V gene has CDR1 SEHNR and CDR2 FQNEAQ (reference sequence). The ends were cut back, 7 bases at V and 6 bases at J, with 14 bases in the middle.

The V gene is TRBV7-2, the J gene TRBJ2-3; 10 bases map to TRBD2. The germline CDR1 and CDR2 sequences are SGHTA and FQGNSA. Trimming removed 8 bases from V and 5 bases from J; junction bases left unmatched: 16. The length of the CDR3 is 17 residues. The CDR3 loop is CASGEPGAGGPRDTQYF. The CDR3 bases are TGTGCCAGCGGCGAACCGGGAGCGGGAGGGCCGAGAGATACGCAGTATTTT.

This clone was picked up one time. The chain carries TRBV3-1 (or the pseudogene TRBV3-2) and TRBJ2-2, with TRBD2 matching 12 bases. The V and J ends lost 4 bases and 4 bases, in that order; junction bases with no gene match: 10. The CDR3 length is 18 residues. Germline loops: CDR1 LGHDT, CDR2 YNNKEL (reference sequence). The CDR3 loop is CASSPWASGRAGTGELFF. The CDR3 region has the DNA TGTGCCAGCAGCCCCTGGGCTAGCGGGAGGGCCGGCACCGGGGAGCTGTTTTTT.

The CDR3 sequence is CASSFGTSGYSYEQYF. CDR3 coding DNA: TGCGCCAGCAGCTTCGGGACTAGCGGTTACTCCTACGAGCAGTACTTC. This chain connects TRBV5-1 to TRBJ2-7; TRBD2 agrees at 11 bases. Germline V gene lookup returns CDR1 SGHRS and CDR2 YFSETQ. The CDR3 extends over 16 amino acids. Unmatched junction bases numbered 4, after V lost 2 bases and J lost 0 bases.

This clone has a single count. The rearrangement links TRBV19 to TRBJ2-2, with D maybe TRBD2 (5 bases). Germline lookup yields CDR1 LNHDA and CDR2 SQIVND (reference sequence). V was trimmed by 6 bases and J by 1 base, leaving 9 bases between them. The CDR3 length is 14 residues. CDR3 in DNA: TGTGCCAGTAGGGCTAGCAAGAACACCGGGGAGCTGTTTTTT. This gives the protein CASRASKNTGELFF.